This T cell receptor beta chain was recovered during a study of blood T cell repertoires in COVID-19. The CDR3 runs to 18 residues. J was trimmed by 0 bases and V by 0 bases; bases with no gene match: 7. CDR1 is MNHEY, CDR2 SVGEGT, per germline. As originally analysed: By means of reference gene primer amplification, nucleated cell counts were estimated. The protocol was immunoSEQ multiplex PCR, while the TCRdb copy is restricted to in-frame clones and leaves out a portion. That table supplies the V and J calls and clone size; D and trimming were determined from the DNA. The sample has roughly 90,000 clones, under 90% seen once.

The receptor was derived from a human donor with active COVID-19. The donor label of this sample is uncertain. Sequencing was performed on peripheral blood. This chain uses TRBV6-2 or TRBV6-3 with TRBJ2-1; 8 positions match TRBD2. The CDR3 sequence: CASSYSLAGRGSYNEQFF. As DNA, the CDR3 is TGTGCCAGCAGTTACTCTCTAGCGGGTCGCGGCTCCTACAATGAGCAGTTCTTC.